These T cell receptor beta chains were read from a single sample in a study of identical twins' blood T cells. One entry per CDR3 protein results from TCRdb running MiXCR on the 5' RACE reads. Of around 380,000 distinct CDR3 sequences in the sample, 28% were seen once. The sequencing input was PBMCs. These receptors were collected from a woman aged 18-49 years in good health. CDR3s include the opening cysteine and the closing phenylalanine or tryptophan. The order of the fields is V gene, CDR3 length, D gene, J gene, clone size, CDR3 protein, CDR3 DNA. D genes are given only for firm matches. Part of the rows lack a size; the others show once, few, many or a class for expanded clones.

>TRBV20-1|16|NA|TRBJ1-1|once
CSARDRSRGIGTEAFF
TGCAGTGCTAGAGATCGGAGTCGAGGGATTGGCACTGAAGCTTTCTTT
>TRBV28|15|TRBD1|TRBJ1-2|NA
CASSAVGTGYYGYTF
TGTGCCAGCAGTGCCGTCGGGACAGGGTACTATGGCTACACCTTC
>TRBV7-9|18|NA|TRBJ1-3|NA
CASSQTFSFRQAVNTIYF
TGTGCCAGCAGCCAGACCTTTAGCTTCAGACAGGCTGTAAACACCATATATTTT
>TRBV12-3/TRBV12-4|12|NA|TRBJ2-7|NA
CASKGESLEQYF
TGTGCCAGCAAAGGGGAGAGTCTCGAGCAGTACTTC
>TRBV14|13|NA|TRBJ2-1|NA
CASSPWGDNEQFF
TGTGCCAGCAGCCCCTGGGGTGACAATGAGCAGTTCTTC
>TRBV7-9|13|NA|TRBJ1-1|NA
CASSLQGRTEAFF
TGTGCCAGCAGCTTACAGGGGAGGACTGAAGCTTTCTTT
>TRBV20-1|16|TRBD2|TRBJ2-1|NA
CSARSLGGSAYNEQFF
TGCAGTGCTAGATCCTTGGGCGGGAGCGCATACAATGAGCAGTTCTTC
>TRBV2|13|NA|TRBJ2-1|NA
CASSEDRDNEQFF
TGTGCCAGCAGTGAAGACAGGGACAATGAGCAGTTCTTC
>TRBV19|14|NA|TRBJ1-2|few
CASSAGKLNYGYTF
TGTGCCAGTAGTGCGGGGAAGCTAAACTATGGCTACACCTTC
>TRBV7-2|13|NA|TRBJ1-1|NA
CASSLIQPGGAFF
TGTGCCAGCAGCTTAATACAGCCCGGCGGGGCTTTCTTT
>TRBV19|14|NA|TRBJ1-5|NA
CASSRDLRNQPQHF
TGTGCCAGTAGTAGGGACCTTCGCAATCAGCCCCAGCATTTT
>TRBV19|14|NA|TRBJ1-1|NA
CASRREGIGTEAFF
TGTGCCAGTAGGAGGGAGGGGATCGGGACTGAAGCTTTCTTT
>TRBV5-6|15|NA|TRBJ2-3|NA
CASSLGGTSGYTQYF
TGTGCCAGCAGCTTGGGCGGCACTTCGGGATATACGCAGTATTTT
>TRBV20-1|12|NA|TRBJ1-5|NA
CSARRGDHPQHF
TGCAGTGCTAGGCGGGGGGATCATCCCCAGCATTTT
>TRBV12-3/TRBV12-4|13|NA|TRBJ1-4|many
CASSYGQNEKLFF
TGTGCCAGCAGTTACGGGCAGAATGAAAAACTGTTTTTT
>TRBV6-6|12|NA|TRBJ2-7|few
CASSGNPLEQYF
TGTGCCAGCTCAGGAAATCCCCTCGAGCAGTACTTC
>TRBV12-3/TRBV12-4|13|NA|TRBJ2-7|many
CASSLWFYATQYF
TGTGCCAGCAGTTTATGGTTTTATGCGACGCAGTACTTC
>TRBV9|15|NA|TRBJ2-1|NA
CASSPFARSNNEQFF
TGTGCCAGCAGCCCCTTTGCTAGGAGTAACAATGAGCAGTTCTTC
>TRBV10-3|16|TRBD2|TRBJ2-2|NA
CAIITTSGMNTGELFF
TGTGCCATCATTACAACTAGCGGGATGAACACCGGGGAGCTGTTTTTT
>TRBV5-6|13|NA|TRBJ2-5|once
CASSLRSQATQYF
TGTGCCAGCAGCTTAAGGAGTCAGGCGACCCAGTACTTC
>TRBV7-9|16|NA|TRBJ2-7|few
CASSLVWVSGSYEQYF
TGTGCCAGCAGCTTAGTATGGGTCAGCGGTTCCTACGAGCAGTACTTC
>TRBV11-2|14|NA|TRBJ1-4|NA
CASSFDATNEKLFF
TGTGCCAGCAGCTTCGATGCAACTAATGAAAAACTGTTTTTT
>TRBV5-1|15|NA|TRBJ2-2|few
CASSFRQGGAGELFF
TGCGCCAGCAGCTTTCGACAGGGAGGGGCCGGGGAGCTGTTTTTT
>TRBV27|13|NA|TRBJ1-1|NA
CATGQTVDTEAFF
TGTGCCACAGGACAGACAGTGGACACTGAAGCTTTCTTT
>TRBV12-3/TRBV12-4|18|TRBD2|TRBJ2-1|NA
CASSTSYLAGVVPNEQFF
TGTGCCAGCAGTACATCTTATTTAGCGGGAGTAGTCCCCAATGAGCAGTTCTTC
>TRBV5-6|15|TRBD1|TRBJ1-1|NA
CASSFTGGWRSEAFF
TGTGCCAGCAGCTTTACAGGGGGCTGGCGCAGTGAAGCTTTCTTT
>TRBV29-1|16|NA|TRBJ2-7|NA
CSALYPRVLGSGEQYF
TGCAGCGCCTTGTATCCCAGGGTTCTTGGTTCGGGGGAGCAGTACTTC
>TRBV20-1|14|TRBD1|TRBJ1-2|many
CSATSDRERDGYTF
TGCAGTGCTACCTCGGACAGGGAACGGGATGGCTACACCTTC
>TRBV20-1|13|NA|TRBJ1-5|NA
CSAPGQAVKAQHF
TGCAGTGCCCCGGGGCAGGCCGTTAAAGCCCAGCATTTT
>TRBV15|16|NA|TRBJ2-1|few
CATSRDPTDTYNEQFF
TGTGCCACCAGCAGAGATCCGACCGACACCTACAATGAGCAGTTCTTC
>TRBV7-9|15|NA|TRBJ1-5|NA
CASSLSGSSNQPQHF
TGTGCCAGCAGCCTATCCGGGAGCAGCAATCAGCCCCAGCATTTT
>TRBV6-1|20|NA|TRBJ1-1|NA
CASIYKGHNTGMPMNTEAFF
TGTGCCAGCATCTACAAGGGACACAATACTGGGATGCCTATGAACACTGAAGCTTTCTTT
>TRBV12-3/TRBV12-4|15|NA|TRBJ2-1|few
CASSPWKSSYNEQFF
TGTGCCAGCAGCCCGTGGAAGAGCTCCTACAATGAGCAGTTCTTC
>TRBV9|14|NA|TRBJ1-3|few
CASSPNGQGNTIYF
TGTGCCAGCAGCCCTAATGGACAGGGAAACACCATATATTTT
>TRBV29-1|13|NA|TRBJ2-6|NA
CSVEAGTANVLTF
TGCAGCGTTGAAGCTGGGACAGCCAACGTCCTGACTTTC
>TRBV6-5|15|TRBD2|TRBJ2-1|NA
CATTKTSGRVNEQFF
TGTGCCACTACGAAGACTAGCGGGAGGGTCAATGAGCAGTTCTTC
>TRBV19|16|NA|TRBJ1-3|NA
CASSIVRGQAGNTIYF
TGTGCCAGTAGTATAGTTCGGGGGCAGGCGGGAAACACCATATATTTT
>TRBV5-1|16|NA|TRBJ1-5|NA
CASSLDPGSSNQPQHF
TGCGCCAGCAGCTTGGATCCAGGGTCCAGCAATCAGCCCCAGCATTTT
>TRBV10-3|13|NA|TRBJ2-1|NA
CAISEGTRDEQFF
TGTGCCATCAGTGAGGGCACTAGGGATGAGCAGTTCTTC
>TRBV3-1|14|NA|TRBJ1-3|NA
CASSQPAPGNTIYF
TGTGCCAGCAGCCAACCTGCTCCTGGAAACACCATATATTTT
>TRBV5-1|15|TRBD2|TRBJ2-4|few
CASSLASGMGDIQYF
TGCGCCAGCAGCTTAGCTAGCGGGATGGGTGACATTCAGTACTTC
>TRBV11-2|15|NA|TRBJ1-2|once
CAISFLATANYGYTF
TGTGCCATCAGCTTCCTAGCGACGGCTAACTATGGCTACACCTTC
>TRBV6-2/TRBV6-3|15|TRBD2|TRBJ2-3|many
CASSLVTSTTDTQYF
TGTGCCAGCAGCCTCGTGACTAGCACCACAGATACGCAGTATTTT
>TRBV3-1|13|NA|TRBJ1-2|many
CASSQSLTGGYTF
TGTGCCAGCAGCCAGAGTCTGACGGGCGGCTACACCTTC
>TRBV6-5|14|NA|TRBJ2-3|many
CASSYGASRDTQYF
TGTGCCAGCAGTTACGGGGCCTCTAGGGATACGCAGTATTTT
>TRBV2|12|NA|TRBJ2-3|NA
CASSGLLDTQYF
TGTGCCAGCAGTGGATTGCTGGATACGCAGTATTTT
>TRBV6-5|14|TRBD2|TRBJ2-1|NA
CASSYSAGVNEQFF
TGTGCCAGCAGTTACTCAGCGGGAGTCAATGAGCAGTTCTTC
>TRBV7-3|14|NA|TRBJ1-1|few
CASSFRAANTEAFF
TGTGCCAGCAGCTTTCGGGCCGCGAACACTGAAGCTTTCTTT
>TRBV7-8|13|NA|TRBJ2-1|NA
CASSFRDYNEQFF
TGTGCCAGCAGCTTCCGGGACTACAATGAGCAGTTCTTC
>TRBV6-5|15|TRBD1|TRBJ1-5|NA
CASSPTGTGAQPQHF
TGTGCCAGCAGTCCCACAGGGACAGGGGCTCAGCCCCAGCATTTT
>TRBV7-9|12|TRBD2|TRBJ2-4|NA
CASSPNGLACYF
TGTGCCAGCAGTCCTAACGGACTAGCATGCTACTTC
>TRBV12-3/TRBV12-4|13|NA|TRBJ2-1|NA
CATMTKSYNEQFF
TGTGCCACAATGACCAAGTCCTACAATGAGCAGTTCTTC
>TRBV9|20|NA|TRBJ1-3|few
CASSHPPGAYSTGDGNTIYF
TGTGCCAGCAGCCATCCCCCGGGGGCCTACTCGACCGGGGATGGAAACACCATATATTTT